Included here is one TCR beta chain sequence, with context. The sample comes from a study of T-cell reconstitution after alpha-beta-depleted transplantation in children. Preparation of the TCRbeta library was carried out with unique molecular identifiers. TCRdb reprocessed the PCR reads via MiXCR and lists one record per CDR3 protein. In the table there are hundreds of thousands of distinct CDR3 sequences, under 9.5% of which are singletons. The CDR3 extends over 14 amino acids. Trimming cost V 0 bases and J 2 bases, with 7 bases left between them. CDR1 is SGHVS and CDR2 is FQNEAQ in the germline V gene.

This TCR was recovered from a human donor who donated a stem cell graft to a child with acute lymphoblastic leukemia. V and J are TRBV7-8 and TRBJ2-5; TRBD2 is a possible D gene (5 bases). The sample here was PBMCs from the stem cell graft donor, taken from the stem cell graft. CDR3 protein: CASSLAPGQETQYF. DNA for the CDR3: TGTGCCAGCAGCTTAGCCCCGGGACAAGAGACCCAGTACTTC.